The 21 T cell receptor beta chains given below trace back to one sample, sequenced in a study of CD8 T cells in ankylosing spondylitis. Their target antigens are unknown. TCRdb reprocessed the 5' RACE reads with MiXCR, giving one entry per CDR3 protein. The sample lists around 540,000 distinct CDR3 sequences, approximately 11% occurring once. Study-wide points: Blood from ankylosing spondylitis patients appeared to carry a characteristic roughly eight-variant TCR beta motif.

The sequenced sample was blood, either unsorted or a sorted T cell fraction (not recorded which). These receptor sequences come from a male donor with ankylosing spondylitis.

Ten or more counts support this clonotype. The genes are TRBV11-2 and TRBJ2-7; 13 bases map to TRBD2. Looked up from germline, CDR1 is SGHAT and CDR2 is FQNNGV. There are 16 residues in the CDR3. V was pared by 5 bases and J by 4 bases, with 8 bases of the junction left unmatched. CDR3 sequence (DNA): TGTGCCAGCAGCCCTGGACTAGCGGGAGTTGAGTACGAGCAGTACTTC. Translating it yields CASSPGLAGVEYEQYF.

This clonotype was recorded at least ten times. V usage is TRBV20-1 and J usage is TRBJ1-1, with no clear D. From germline, CDR1 is DFQATT and CDR2 SNEGSKA (reference sequence). V shed 1 base and J shed 0 bases, with 9 bases lying between them. The CDR3 is made up of 14 amino acids. Here the CDR3 reads CSARGRSMNTEAFF. CDR3 sequence (DNA): TGCAGTGCTAGAGGGCGGAGCATGAACACTGAAGCTTTCTTT.

The rearrangement links TRBV15 to TRBJ2-5; D is perhaps TRBD2 (6 bases). Germline V gene lookup returns CDR1 LNHNV and CDR2 YYDKDF (reference sequence). The CDR3 is made up of 15 amino acids. V was clipped by 0 bases and J by 4 bases, with 12 bases between them. The chain's CDR3 is CATSRDGRDRETQYF. DNA of the CDR3: TGTGCCACCAGCAGAGATGGGCGGGATCGAGAGACCCAGTACTTC. The variable domain in full, completed from reference TRBV15 and TRBJ2-5, reads DAMVIQNPRYQVTQFGKPVTLSCSQTLNHNVMYWYQQKSSQAPKLLFHYYDKDFNNEADTPDNFQSRRPNTSFCFLDIRSPGLGDTAMYLCATSRDGRDRETQYFGPGTRLLVL.

This clonotype was seen more than once but under ten times. The DNA of the CDR3 is TGTGCCAGCAGCAGGGGGACTAGCGGGAACATTCAGTACTTC. Protein: CASSRGTSGNIQYF. The rearrangement joins TRBV27 to TRBJ2-4, with TRBD2 matching 12 bases. J gave up 7 bases and V 6 bases, and 4 bases lay outside the gene matches. The germline gives CDR1 MNHEY, CDR2 SMNVEV (reference sequence). The CDR3 sequence is 14 residues long.

This clonotype was found a few times. The chain joins TRBV7-8 to TRBJ1-1, with D unclear. The CDR3 has 12 amino acids. Trimming left V 6 bases short and J 1 base short, with 6 bases between. Germline V CDR1 and CDR2: SGHVS, FQNEAQ. The CDR3 DNA is TGTGCCAGCAGAACAGAGAACACTGAAGCTTTCTTT. Translating gives CASRTENTEAFF.

This clonotype showed up just a few times. The chain couples TRBV2 to TRBJ2-1; no firm D call. The V end lost 3 bases, the J end lost 3 bases, and 12 bases lay between the germline ends. The CDR3 has 15 amino acids. Germline CDR1 SNHLY, CDR2 FYNNEI. The CDR3 here is CASSDRQLDYNEQFF. The DNA for the CDR3 is TGTGCCAGCAGTGATAGACAATTGGACTACAATGAGCAGTTCTTC. Complete variable domain (other parts from reference TRBV2 and TRBJ2-1): EPEVTQTPSHQVTQMGQEVILRCVPISNHLYFYWYRQILGQKVEFLVSFYNNEISEKSEIFDDQFSVERPDGSNFTLKIRSTKLEDSAMYFCASSDRQLDYNEQFFGPGTRLTVL.

The chain links TRBV30 to TRBJ2-3; D remains unclear. This CDR3 contains 11 residues. Trimming removed 6 bases at V and 7 bases at J, with 11 bases between. The germline CDR1 and CDR2 sequences are GTSNPN and SVGIG (reference sequence). The CDR3 loop reads CACQAAYTQYF. The CDR3 DNA is TGTGCCTGTCAGGCAGCCTATACGCAGTATTTT.

The genes are TRBV11-2 and TRBJ2-7, with TRBD1 matching over 7 bases. V lost 5 bases and J lost 6; bases outside the gene matches: 7. The germline gives CDR1 SGHAT, CDR2 FQNNGV. The CDR3 is made up of 13 amino acids. CDR3 bases: TGTGCCAGCAGCAGTGACAGGGTTTCCGAGCAGTACGTC. The encoded protein is CASSSDRVSEQYV.

The V and J genes are TRBV19 and TRBJ1-5; D gene ambiguous. Trimming cost V 5 bases and J 3 bases, with 11 bases left between them. This CDR3 has 14 amino acids. In germline, CDR1 is LNHDA, CDR2 SQIVND (reference sequence). CDR3 coding DNA: TGTGCCAGTAGTCCGCGGACCCTCAATCAGCCCCAGCATTTT. Protein product: CASSPRTLNQPQHF.

This clonotype was observed a handful of times. V is TRBV12-3 or TRBV12-4 and J is TRBJ2-5; 8 nucleotides align to TRBD2. The CDR3 contains 16 residues. Trimming cost V 6 bases and J 2 bases; bases outside gene matches: 11. The chain's CDR3 is CASSLGASGFQETQYF. In DNA, the CDR3 is TGTGCCAGCAGCCTAGGGGCTAGCGGGTTTCAAGAGACCCAGTACTTC.

The sample holds a few counts of this clonotype. The chain links TRBV28 to TRBJ2-7; D might be TRBD1 (6 bases). Per the germline V gene, CDR1 is MDHEN and CDR2 is SYDVKM. V was cut by 6 bases and J by 4 bases, with 16 bases left in between. This CDR3 has 14 amino acids. CDR3 bases: TGTGCCAGCAGGGCTCAGGGGTCATTTTACGAGCAGTACTTC. This translates into CASRAQGSFYEQYF.

The chain is built from TRBV29-1 and TRBJ2-7; TRBD2 matches 14 bases. This CDR3 is built from 18 residues. CDR1 is SQVTM and CDR2 is ANQGSEA in the germline V gene. J gave up 3 bases and V 2 bases, and 12 bases lay outside the gene matches. In DNA form, the CDR3 reads TGCAGCGTTGAAAGGGGGTCCGGGACTAGCGGGAGAGGCTACGAGCAGTACTTC. This sequence encodes CSVERGSGTSGRGYEQYF.

In this sample, this clonotype turned up a few times. The chain carries TRBV2 and TRBJ2-3; 7 bases map to TRBD1. The CDR3 runs to 12 residues. J was trimmed by 11 bases and V by 6 bases; bases with no gene match: 8. CDR1 is SNHLY, CDR2 FYNNEI, per germline. CDR3 sequence (DNA): TGTGCCAGCAGGGAGACAGGGAATAAGCAGTATTTT. Translating it yields CASRETGNKQYF.

J is TRBJ2-1 and V is TRBV5-1; either TRBD1 or TRBD2 may fit D (5 bases each). Deletions cut 2 bases from V and 4 bases from J, with 10 bases between. Germline V gene data show CDR1 as SGHRS and CDR2 as YFSETQ. The CDR3 sequence is 14 residues long. CDR3 protein: CASSFGTPYNEQFF. DNA of the CDR3: TGCGCCAGCAGCTTCGGGACCCCGTACAATGAGCAGTTCTTC.

This clonotype came up many times. DNA for the CDR3: TGCGCCAGCAGCTTGGAGGGGAGGTACGAGCAGTACTTC. Translated: CASSLEGRYEQYF. This chain uses TRBV5-1 with TRBJ2-7, with a tentative D call TRBD2 (6 bases). Germline values: CDR1 SGHRS, CDR2 YFSETQ. This CDR3 has 13 amino acids. V dropped 0 bases and J dropped 4 bases, with 8 bases sitting between them.

This clonotype has a handful of counts. This chain uses TRBV3-1 with TRBJ2-5; no clear D. The CDR3 consists of 18 residues. V was shortened by 4 bases and J by 4 bases, with 25 bases between the two germline ends. Germline CDR1 and CDR2: LGHDT and YNNKEL (reference sequence). CDR3 in amino acids: CASSRTIPVLAVRETQYF. As DNA, the CDR3 is TGTGCCAGCAGCCGCACGATACCGGTGCTTGCGGTGAGAGAGACCCAGTACTTC.

To note about this clonotype: Since a much larger clone is just one base distant, this may be a read error. For the CDR3, the DNA is TGCCCCAGCAGCTTGGAGGACACAGATACGCAGTATTTT. Translating it yields CPSSLEDTDTQYF. This chain links TRBV5-1 with TRBJ2-3; tentatively, D is TRBD2 (5 bases). In germline, CDR1 is SGHRS, CDR2 YFSETQ. The CDR3 extends over 13 amino acids.

This chain joins TRBV11-2 and TRBJ2-1; 8 nucleotides align to TRBD1. V dropped 3 bases and J dropped 10; count of bases not matched to a gene: 8. The CDR3 is 14 amino acids. Germline CDR1 and CDR2: SGHAT and FQNNGV. CDR3 coding DNA: TGTGCCAGCAGCTTGGGACAGGCGTTCGTCGAGCAGTTCTTC. Amino acids: CASSLGQAFVEQFF.

This clonotype was counted at least ten times. V gene TRBV9 combines with J gene TRBJ2-1, with a tentative D call TRBD2 (5 bases). Germline V gene data show CDR1 as SGDLS and CDR2 as YYNGEE. This CDR3 has 15 amino acids. Deletions cut 2 bases from V and 5 bases from J, with 14 bases between. This CDR3 is CASSVRQRGDNEQFF. As DNA, the CDR3 is TGTGCCAGCAGCGTCCGGCAACGGGGTGACAATGAGCAGTTCTTC.

This clonotype was counted a few times. This chain links TRBV20-1 with TRBJ2-5, with D tentatively TRBD1 or TRBD2 (5 bases each). The CDR3 is made up of 15 amino acids. The germline V and J ends were trimmed by 6 bases and 2 bases, with 19 bases remaining between them. The germline gives CDR1 DFQATT, CDR2 SNEGSKA (reference sequence). In DNA, the CDR3 is TGCAGTGCCTTCCCCGGAGGACACCAACAAGAGACCCAGTACTTC. The encoded protein is CSAFPGGHQQETQYF.

The V call is TRBV9, the J call TRBJ2-2, with no clear D. The CDR3 has 15 amino acids. Looked up from germline, CDR1 is SGDLS and CDR2 is YYNGEE. V was shortened by 6 bases and J by 4 bases, with 16 bases between the two germline ends. The CDR3 DNA reads as TGTGCCAGCAACCCCCAGGCGGCCAGCACCGGGGAGCTGTTTTTT. Translated, it gives CASNPQAASTGELFF.